The 24 T cell receptor beta chains listed next were all sequenced from one sample in a study of identical twins. From the 5' RACE reads, TCRdb called clonotypes with MiXCR, one entry per CDR3 protein. Here the sample spans approximately 140,000 distinct CDR3 sequences, roughly 3.2% being singletons. The sequenced sample was memory T cells sorted from blood. The source is a man aged 18 to 30 in good health.

Note on this clonotype: Likely a read error: the CDR3 ends without its conserved phenylalanine or tryptophan. The gene calls are TRBV5-1 and TRBJ1-4; no firm D call. V gave up 4 bases and J gave up 0 bases, with 10 bases separating them. The length of the CDR3 is 15 residues. Germline V gene data show CDR1 as SGHRS and CDR2 as YFSETQ. The CDR3: CASSPNSATNEKLFY. In DNA form, the CDR3 reads TGCGCCAGCAGCCCTAACTCAGCAACTAATGAAAAACTGTTTTAT.

This clonotype has ten or more counts. This sequence joins TRBV24-1 and TRBJ2-2, with TRBD1 as a possible D gene (6 bases). The germline V gene has CDR1 KGHDR and CDR2 SFDVKD. CDR3 length equals 17 residues. Between the trimmed V and J ends, which lost 0 bases and 5 bases, there was a span of 15 bases. The CDR3 coding sequence is TGTGCCACCAGTGATTTGCGGGCTACAGGGATAACCGGGGAGCTGTTTTTT. Residues: CATSDLRATGITGELFF.

The chain recombines TRBV6-5 with TRBJ2-6; D possibly corresponds to TRBD2 (6 bases). Germline V gene sequence: CDR1 MNHEY, CDR2 SVGAGI. V dropped 2 bases and J dropped 4 bases, with 9 bases sitting between them. This CDR3 is built from 15 residues. CDR3 amino acids: CASSYRGLGANVLTF. The CDR3 region has the DNA TGTGCCAGCAGTTACAGGGGACTCGGGGCCAACGTCCTGACTTTC.

In its sample, this clonotype was seen many times. V gene TRBV5-4 combines with J gene TRBJ1-4; 9 bases line up with TRBD1. This CDR3 comprises 14 residues. CDR1 is SGHNT and CDR2 is YYREEE in the germline V gene (reference sequence). Germline trimming cut 4 bases from V and 8 bases from J; bases unmatched to any gene: 6. CDR3 in DNA: TGTGCCAGCAGCAAGGGACAGGGTATGGAAAAACTGTTTTTT. Protein sequence: CASSKGQGMEKLFF.

This clonotype has only a few counts. The V and J genes are TRBV19 and TRBJ2-1; D may be TRBD2 (9 bases). The V end lost 5 bases, the J end lost 10 bases, and 21 bases lay between the germline ends. From germline, CDR1 is LNHDA and CDR2 SQIVND (reference sequence). The CDR3 spans 15 residues. The CDR3 sequence: CASSQGAGGPREQFF. Written as DNA, the CDR3 is TGTGCCAGTAGTCAGGGGGCGGGAGGGCCTAGGGAGCAGTTCTTC.

This clonotype was found many times. The chain employs TRBV7-2 and TRBJ1-4, with 9 bases aligning to TRBD1. The CDR3 loop spans 15 amino acids. With V trimmed by 5 bases and J by 8 bases, 9 bases remained unmatched. The germline CDR1 and CDR2 sequences are SGHTA and FQGNSA. In DNA, the CDR3 is TGTGCCAGCAGCCCAGCCGGGACAGGGAACGAAAAACTGTTTTTT. Its protein product is CASSPAGTGNEKLFF.

This clonotype was found many times. The chain couples TRBV5-1 to TRBJ2-5, with 9 bases matching TRBD1. J was trimmed by 5 bases and V by 3 bases; bases with no gene match: 5. Germline values: CDR1 SGHRS, CDR2 YFSETQ. The length of the CDR3 is 14 residues. This CDR3 reads CASSYGTGMETQYF. CDR3 sequence (DNA): TGCGCCAGCAGCTATGGGACAGGGATGGAGACCCAGTACTTC.

This clonotype has at least ten counts. This sequence joins TRBV7-9 and TRBJ2-3; 11 bases match TRBD2. Germline CDR1 is SEHNR and CDR2 is FQNEAQ (reference sequence). Trimming cost V 5 bases and J 2 bases; bases outside gene matches: 9. The length of the CDR3 is 17 residues. As DNA, the CDR3 is TGTGCCAGCAGCCTAAGGACTAGCGGGTACAACACAGATACGCAGTATTTT. As protein: CASSLRTSGYNTDTQYF.

By sample share, this clonotype is medium-sized (0.01 to 0.1%). The chain recombines TRBV20-1 with TRBJ2-1; 10 bases align to TRBD2. V lost 4 bases to trimming and J lost 5 bases; unmatched junction nucleotides: 11. The CDR3 length is 16 residues. Germline V gene lookup returns CDR1 DFQATT and CDR2 SNEGSKA (reference sequence). CDR3 nucleotide sequence: TGCAGTGCTAATCGGGCTAGCGGGAGTGGGGACAATGAGCAGTTCTTC. The encoded protein is CSANRASGSGDNEQFF.

There are many counts of this clonotype. The J gene is TRBJ1-6, the V gene TRBV19, with TRBD1 matching over 7 bases. The CDR3 contains 14 residues. The J segment lost 10 bases and the V segment lost 6 bases, leaving 9 bases of the junction unmatched. Germline assignment: CDR1 LNHDA and CDR2 SQIVND (reference sequence). CDR3 nucleotides: TGTGCCAGTAGGGAAGGACAGGTCGCCTCACCCCTCCACTTT. Translating it yields CASREGQVASPLHF.

This clonotype was detected many times. V gene TRBV27 combines with J gene TRBJ2-1; the match to TRBD1 covers 7 bases. The CDR3 contains 13 residues. The germline V gene encodes CDR1 MNHEY and CDR2 SMNVEV (reference sequence). V gave up 5 bases and J gave up 6 bases; unmatched junction bases: 4. CDR3 sequence: CASSPYRGNEQFF. The CDR3 nucleotides are TGTGCCAGCAGTCCATACAGGGGCAATGAGCAGTTCTTC.

This clonotype was counted ten times or more. This chain links TRBV11-2 with TRBJ1-5; no reliable D call. V lost 3 bases and J 7 bases, leaving 7 bases between the germline ends. CDR1 is SGHAT and CDR2 is FQNNGV in the germline V gene. The CDR3 has 12 amino acids. The CDR3 sequence: CASSFPGQPQHF. CDR3 coding DNA: TGTGCCAGCAGCTTTCCGGGGCAGCCCCAGCATTTT. Based on the CDR3 plus reference TRBV11-2 and TRBJ1-5, the full variable domain is EAGVAQSPRYKIIEKRQSVAFWCNPISGHATLYWYQQILGQGPKLLIQFQNNGVVDDSQLPKDRFSAERLKGVDSTLKIQPAKLEDSAVYLCASSFPGQPQHFGDGTRLSIL.

This clonotype occurred many times. V and J are TRBV10-2 and TRBJ2-2; TRBD1 matches at 11 bases. This CDR3 comprises 13 residues. The germline V gene encodes CDR1 WSHSY and CDR2 SAAADI. V was clipped by 9 bases and J by 5 bases; unmatched bases: 2. CDR3 nucleotides: TGCGCCAGTAGGGACAGGGGGACCGGGGAGCTGTTTTTT. The encoded protein is CASRDRGTGELFF.

The table lists this clonotype with many counts. The chain links TRBV18 to TRBJ2-7, with TRBD1 matching 9 bases. The V gene's germline CDR1 is KGHSH and CDR2 LQKENI. This CDR3 spans 15 amino acids. J lost 4 bases, V lost 4 bases, and 8 bases had no gene match. The CDR3 reads CASSLMDRGGYEQYF. The CDR3 DNA is TGTGCCAGCTCACTAATGGACAGGGGAGGGTACGAGCAGTACTTC. Variable domain in full (rest from reference TRBV18 and TRBJ2-7): NAGVMQNPRHLVRRRGQEARLRCSPMKGHSHVYWYRQLPEEGLKFMVYLQKENIIDESGMPKERFSAEFPKEGPSILRIQQVVRGDSAAYFCASSLMDRGGYEQYFGPGTRLTVT.

This clonotype was recorded many times. The rearrangement links TRBV6-6 to TRBJ1-4, with no clear D. The CDR3 consists of 10 residues. CDR1 and CDR2 (germline): MNHNY, SVGAGI (reference sequence). V dropped 10 bases and J dropped 6 bases, with 6 bases sitting between them. The CDR3 nucleotides are TGTGCCACCTTGTATGAAAAACTGTTTTTT. Its translation: CATLYEKLFF.

This clonotype came up many times. The chain uses TRBV14 and TRBJ2-2; 13 bases map to TRBD2. The CDR3 covers 18 residues. The J segment lost 2 bases and the V segment lost 5 bases, leaving 8 bases of the junction unmatched. Per germline, CDR1 SGHDN and CDR2 FVKESK. Here the CDR3 reads CASSGGLAGAPNTGELFF. CDR3 DNA: TGTGCCAGCAGCGGAGGACTAGCGGGAGCTCCAAACACCGGGGAGCTGTTTTTT.

This clonotype was counted ten times or more. The V gene is TRBV27, the J gene TRBJ2-7, with 9 bases aligning to TRBD1. With V trimmed by 2 bases and J by 0 bases, 2 bases remained unmatched. CDR1 and CDR2 (germline): MNHEY, SMNVEV (reference sequence). The CDR3 is 15 amino acids. This chain's CDR3 is CASSLGTGSSYEQYF. CDR3 nucleotide sequence: TGTGCCAGCAGTTTAGGGACAGGGAGCTCCTACGAGCAGTACTTC.

This clonotype was detected many times. The chain has TRBV25-1 and TRBJ2-5; D tentatively reads TRBD1 or TRBD2 (5 bases each). The CDR3 covers 14 residues. V lost 1 base, J lost 6 bases, and 12 bases lay in between. Germline CDR1 reads MGHDK; CDR2 reads SYGVNS. The DNA for the CDR3 is TGTGCCAGCAGTGAATGGGGGAGTCACCAGACCCAGTACTTC. Translation gives CASSEWGSHQTQYF.

This clonotype has at least ten counts. This chain links TRBV12-3 or TRBV12-4 with TRBJ2-2, with a weak D call TRBD2 (6 bases). The CDR3 is made up of 14 amino acids. Trimming cost V 4 bases and J 5 bases, with 11 bases left between them. The CDR3 sequence: CASSWGVTTGELFF. For the CDR3, the DNA is TGTGCCAGCAGTTGGGGGGTGACGACCGGGGAGCTGTTTTTT.

This clonotype showed up many times. The rearrangement uses TRBV20-1 and TRBJ2-1; the D is unclear. The ends were cut back, 5 bases at V and 8 bases at J, with 19 bases in the middle. This CDR3 spans 14 amino acids. Germline V gene data show CDR1 as DFQATT and CDR2 as SNEGSKA (reference sequence). The DNA of the CDR3 is TGCAGTGCTTTCACCCCTTCCTTAATATATGAGCAGTTCTTC. As protein: CSAFTPSLIYEQFF.

This clonotype has a count of ten or more. The chain links TRBV6-2 or TRBV6-3 to TRBJ2-1, with unresolved D. V shed 6 bases and J shed 9 bases, with 15 bases lying between them. Germline-derived CDR1 and CDR2 are MNHEY and SVGEGT. The CDR3 runs 13 residues. CDR3 bases: TGTGCCAGCAGCCTGGGCCCCCCAGGTGAGCAGTTCTTC. It yields the protein CASSLGPPGEQFF.

Ten or more counts support this clonotype. The chain is built from TRBV12-3 or TRBV12-4 and TRBJ1-1; D remains ambiguous. The V end was cut by 5 bases, the J end by 1 base, with 11 bases between. The CDR3 is 14 residues long. The CDR3 here is CASSGSTENTEAFF. CDR3 nucleotide sequence: TGTGCCAGCAGTGGTTCTACAGAGAACACTGAAGCTTTCTTT.

This clonotype was counted at least ten times. The chain carries TRBV7-9 and TRBJ2-5, with TRBD2 matching over 14 bases. J gave up 5 bases and V 3 bases, and 2 bases lay outside the gene matches. This CDR3 comprises 15 residues. Germline CDR1 is SEHNR and CDR2 is FQNEAQ (reference sequence). The CDR3 sequence is CASSLTSGREETQYF. The CDR3 DNA sequence: TGTGCCAGCAGCTTGACTAGCGGGAGGGAGGAGACCCAGTACTTC.

At least ten counts were recorded for this clonotype. The chain has TRBV29-1 and TRBJ2-5; no definite D call. Germline-derived CDR1 and CDR2 are SQVTM and ANQGSEA. Trimming took 3 bases from V and 4 from J, leaving 9 bases between them. CDR3 size: 12 residues. The CDR3 reads CSVDKHGETQYF. In nucleotides, the CDR3 is TGCAGCGTTGACAAGCATGGAGAGACCCAGTACTTC.